A selection of T cell receptor beta chains follows, all from one sample in a study of blood T cell repertoires in COVID-19. Data came from immunoSEQ multiplex PCR; TCRdb stores just in-frame clones and leaves some out. The repertoire holds approximately 63,000 clones, with 85% to 90% as singletons. The sequenced sample was peripheral blood. These receptors were collected from a woman in her fifties or sixties with COVID-19, enrolled during active disease. Both conserved end residues are part of each CDR3. Fields, in order: clone size, J gene, V gene, D gene, CDR3 DNA, CDR3 protein. A D gene is named only where the DNA matches it firmly. Rows give clone size only sometimes, using once, few, many, or a class for an expanded clone.

>few|TRBJ2-7|TRBV5-4|TRBD2
TGTGCCAGCAGCCCGCGGACTAGCGGGAACTACGAGCAGTACTTC
CASSPRTSGNYEQYF
>-|TRBJ2-7|TRBV7-9|TRBD1
TGTGCCAGCAGCAAGGACAGGGGACTCTTGGGCGAGCAGTACTTC
CASSKDRGLLGEQYF
>once|TRBJ2-3|TRBV2|TRBD1
TGTGCCAGCAGTGAAGTGTGGACAGGGGGAACTAGCACAGATACGCAGTATTTT
CASSEVWTGGTSTDTQYF
>-|TRBJ2-7|TRBV5-1|-
TGCGCCAGCAGCTTGGCCACGGGACTTGTGGCTTACGAGCAGTACTTC
CASSLATGLVAYEQYF
>few|TRBJ1-2|TRBV4-1|-
TGCGCCAGCAGCCAAGAGGCCAGAAACTATGGCTACACCTTC
CASSQEARNYGYTF
>-|TRBJ2-1|TRBV2|TRBD2
TGTGCCAGCAGCCCGACTAGCGGGGGGTACAATGAGCAGTTCTTC
CASSPTSGGYNEQFF
>-|TRBJ2-2|TRBV27|-
TGTGCCAGCAGTTTATCGCAGGCGCGGGCTTCCGGGACCGGGGAGCTGTTTTTT
CASSLSQARASGTGELFF
>-|TRBJ2-5|TRBV9|TRBD1
TGTGCCAGCAGCGTAGGTCAGGGGGTCTGGGAGACCCAGTACTTC
CASSVGQGVWETQYF
>-|TRBJ1-1|TRBV9|-
TGTGCCAGCAGCGCGGGGAAAGCTGAAGCTTTCTTT
CASSAGKAEAFF
>-|TRBJ2-1|TRBV29-1|-
TGCAGCGTTGCTGGACTACCCTACAATGAGCAGTTCTTC
CSVAGLPYNEQFF
>-|TRBJ2-7|TRBV9|TRBD1
TGTGCCAGCAGCCCGGGACAGGGGGCGTACGAGCAGTACTTC
CASSPGQGAYEQYF
>-|TRBJ1-3|TRBV12-3/TRBV12-4|TRBD1
TGTGCCAGCAGGGGGACAGGGGGAAACACCATATATTTT
CASRGTGGNTIYF
>once|TRBJ2-7|TRBV11-3|TRBD1
TGTGCCAGCAGCTCCGGGACAGGGGCGGAGGAGCAGTACTTC
CASSSGTGAEEQYF
>-|TRBJ1-6|TRBV3-1/TRBV3-2|TRBD1
TGTGCCAGCAGCCCCCGACAGGGGCCCCGGGCCGGGCCCCTCCACTTT
CASSPRQGPRAGPLHF
>-|TRBJ1-1|TRBV28|-
TGTGCCAGCATCCAGGGAGGGGGGGGATACACTGAAGCTTTCTTT
CASIQGGGGYTEAFF
>-|TRBJ2-1|TRBV12-5|-
TGTGCTAGTGGTTTGGGGGACTCGAGCAATGAGCAGTTCTTC
CASGLGDSSNEQFF
>-|TRBJ1-1|TRBV10-3|-
TGTGCCATCAGTGAAGGCAGCCGGGATAGAGACACTGAAGCTTTCTTT
CAISEGSRDRDTEAFF
>-|TRBJ2-2|TRBV7-9|-
TGTGCCAGCAGCCATTTTTATCAAGGGAGCACCGGGGAGCTGTTTTTT
CASSHFYQGSTGELFF
>-|TRBJ2-7|TRBV30|TRBD1
TGTGCCTGGACCTCCGGACAGGGGATGGGCGAGCAGTACTTC
CAWTSGQGMGEQYF
>-|TRBJ1-6|TRBV4-1|-
TGCGCCAGCAGCCAAGAGGGCAGCTTCGGTTCACCCCTCCACTTT
CASSQEGSFGSPLHF
>-|TRBJ2-5|TRBV24-1|-
TGTGCCACCAGTGACCGCCGGACAGTACAAGAGACCCAGTACTTC
CATSDRRTVQETQYF
>-|TRBJ1-2|TRBV5-1|-
TGCGCCAGCAGCAAGGACAGACAAGCTAACTATGGCTACACCTTC
CASSKDRQANYGYTF
>-|TRBJ2-1|TRBV7-3|TRBD2
TGTGCCAGCAGCTTAAACTTGGCTAGCGGGAGTAGGGATGAGCAGTTCTTC
CASSLNLASGSRDEQFF
>-|TRBJ1-6|TRBV7-8|TRBD1
TGTGCCAGCAGCCTATCCCAGGGGGCGCGTAATTCACCCCTCCACTTT
CASSLSQGARNSPLHF
>-|TRBJ2-1|TRBV4-3|-
TGCGCCAGCAGCCAAGGGAGGTCGGGTACTCCATCCTACAATGAGCAGTTCTTC
CASSQGRSGTPSYNEQFF
>-|TRBJ2-7|TRBV11-2|TRBD2
TGTGCCAGCAGCCCGGGACTAGGGTACGAGCAGTACTTC
CASSPGLGYEQYF
>-|TRBJ1-2|TRBV4-2|TRBD1
TGTGCCAGCCAAGACAGGGCAGGCTATGGCTACACCTTC
CASQDRAGYGYTF
>-|TRBJ2-1|TRBV3-1/TRBV3-2|TRBD2
TGTGCCAGCAGCCAAATCCTAGCGGGAGGAGAGCAGTTCTTC
CASSQILAGGEQFF
>-|TRBJ2-7|TRBV24-1|-
TGTGCCACCAGTGAATCGGGCCCGGGGACATCCGAGCAGTACTTC
CATSESGPGTSEQYF
>-|TRBJ1-3|TRBV7-2|-
TGTGCCAGCAGCGTCAACTCTGGAAACACCATATATTTT
CASSVNSGNTIYF
>-|TRBJ2-2|TRBV5-4|TRBD2
TGTGCCAGCACCCGAGGGGTTGTGGGAGGGTCTACCGGGGAGCTGTTTTTT
CASTRGVVGGSTGELFF
>-|TRBJ1-2|TRBV2|TRBD1
TGTGCCAGTTACCGGGACAGGGGGCAAGGCTATGGCTACACCTTC
CASYRDRGQGYGYTF
>-|TRBJ2-6|TRBV5-1|TRBD1
TGCGCCAGCAGCTCGACAGGGGCTGGGGCCAACGTCCTGACTTTC
CASSSTGAGANVLTF
>-|TRBJ2-7|TRBV27|-
TGTGCCAGCAGTAATCTCCGGCGGGGAAACTACGAGCAGTACTTC
CASSNLRRGNYEQYF
>-|TRBJ2-1|TRBV27|TRBD2
TGTGCCAGCAGTTTATTCCTAGCGGGGGACAATGAGCAGTTCTTC
CASSLFLAGDNEQFF
>-|TRBJ2-7|TRBV6-1|TRBD2
TGTGCCAGCAGTGAAGCGCTAAGCGGGATGAGGGGCGAGCAGTACTTC
CASSEALSGMRGEQYF
>-|TRBJ2-7|TRBV30|-
TGTGCCTGGAGTGGTCCCATCTACGAGCAGTACTTC
CAWSGPIYEQYF
>-|TRBJ2-1|TRBV3-1/TRBV3-2|-
TGTGCCAGCAGCCTCCTGGCCCGTGACAATGAGCAGTTCTTC
CASSLLARDNEQFF
>-|TRBJ1-3|TRBV6-4|-
TGTGCCAGCCGCCAGTCTGGAAACACCATATATTTT
CASRQSGNTIYF
>once|TRBJ2-3|TRBV7-3|TRBD2
TGTGCCAGCAGCCTAACCCCCGGACTAGCGGGTTCGGTGGATACGCAGTATTTT
CASSLTPGLAGSVDTQYF
>-|TRBJ2-7|TRBV15|TRBD1
TGTCCCCCCTGGCCGGGACAGGGGGTCTCCTACGAGCAGTACTTC
CPPWPGQGVSYEQYF
>-|TRBJ1-5|TRBV5-4|TRBD1
TGTGCCAGCAGCTTGGCAGGGGGCCGTCAGCCCCAGCATTTT
CASSLAGGRQPQHF
>-|TRBJ2-5|TRBV5-6|TRBD1
TGTGCCAGCAGCCACCCGACAGGGTCAGAGACCCAGTACTTC
CASSHPTGSETQYF
>-|TRBJ2-3|TRBV6-1|-
TGTGCCAGCAGTGAAACCGGGGTCAGCACAGATACGCAGTATTTT
CASSETGVSTDTQYF
>-|TRBJ1-5|TRBV5-4|-
TGTGCCAGCAGCTTAACACAGGGTAACAATCAGCCCCAGCATTTT
CASSLTQGNNQPQHF
>-|TRBJ2-7|TRBV25-1|-
TGTGCCAGCAGGAGGGATTACGAGCAGTACTTC
CASRRDYEQYF
>-|TRBJ2-7|TRBV7-7|TRBD1
TGTGCTAGCAGCTTAGACAGGGGCGGGGAGCAGTACTTC
CASSLDRGGEQYF
>-|TRBJ2-7|TRBV6-6|TRBD1
TGTGCCAGCAGTACGCCCGGGACAGGGTTCTACGAGCAGTACTTC
CASSTPGTGFYEQYF
>once|TRBJ1-1|TRBV29-1|-
TGCAGCGTTGAGTCGTACACTGAAGCTTTCTTT
CSVESYTEAFF
>-|TRBJ1-5|TRBV27|-
TGTGCCAGCAGTTCTCGGCAGGGGATTAGCAATCAGCCCCAGCATTTT
CASSSRQGISNQPQHF
>-|TRBJ2-7|TRBV4-2|TRBD2
TGTGCCAGCAGACTTGACTCTAGCGGGGGCTCCTACGAGCAGTACTTC
CASRLDSSGGSYEQYF
>-|TRBJ2-5|TRBV9|-
TGTGCCAGCAGCGTAGGGGCCCAAGAGACCCAGTACTTC
CASSVGAQETQYF
>-|TRBJ1-2|TRBV19|-
TGTGCCAGTAGGCCGGCCAGGGTCGACTATGGCTACACCTTC
CASRPARVDYGYTF
>-|TRBJ2-7|TRBV4-3|-
TGCGCCAGCAGCCAAGAACAGGCCGCTAGCTACGAGCAGTACTTC
CASSQEQAASYEQYF